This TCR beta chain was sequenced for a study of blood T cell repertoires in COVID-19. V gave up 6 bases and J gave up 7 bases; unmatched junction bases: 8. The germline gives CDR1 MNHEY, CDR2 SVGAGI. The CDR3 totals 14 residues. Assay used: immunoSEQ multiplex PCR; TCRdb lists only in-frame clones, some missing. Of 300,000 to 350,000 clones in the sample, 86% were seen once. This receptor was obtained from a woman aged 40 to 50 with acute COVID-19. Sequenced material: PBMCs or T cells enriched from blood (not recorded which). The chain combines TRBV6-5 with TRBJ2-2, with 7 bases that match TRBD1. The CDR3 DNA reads TGTGCCAGCAGGGCCGGGACAGAATACGGGGAGCTGTTTTTT. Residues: CASRAGTEYGELFF.